The clone carrying this T cell receptor (beta chain) was seen repeatedly, ten times or more. The data were obtained in a study of Graves' ophthalmopathy and Graves' hyperthyroidism. The germline gives CDR1 SQVTM, CDR2 ANQGSEA. Trimming took 3 bases from V and 1 from J, leaving 9 bases between them. This CDR3 contains 13 residues. Scientists amplified the TCR beta CDR3 regions from RNA transcripts. The workflow started with a first-round RT-PCR run with HTBI primers and then moved on to a second-round multiplex PCR. TCRdb fed the multiplex PCR reads into MiXCR, producing one record per CDR3 protein. The sample yields about 500,000 distinct CDR3 sequences, about 15% seen once. The PBMCs were taken from under 12 ml of fresh peripheral blood.

Sequenced input: blood. This chain connects TRBV29-1 to TRBJ1-2, with D unresolved. The source is a woman in her 30s with Graves' ophthalmopathy. The CDR3 here is CSVDEERNYGYTF. The CDR3 nucleotides read TGCAGCGTTGACGAGGAACGTAACTATGGCTACACCTTC.